This T cell receptor beta chain was captured in a study of blood T cell repertoires in COVID-19 (dated by TCRdb to 2020 to 2022). Some background on the complete study: Samples from collaborators originated in the United States, Italy and Spain and spanned both the acute and convalescent phases of COVID-19. The prospective study material was composed of cDNA or gDNA derived from T cells, B-cell-depleted T cells, or PBMCs. The dataset comprised deeply sampled blood TCRbeta repertoires from subjects exposed to, actively infected with, or recovered from COVID-19. The repertoires were made available in a free public database intended to serve as a resource for research on the immune response to SARS-CoV-2. The samples were drawn from two sources: the first 160 participants of the ongoing ImmuneRACE study, and 1,000 to 1,500 subjects contributed by 6 global collaborators. The sample metadata nearly always contained a de-identified subject ID, COVID-19 status, age in years and sex. HLA class I and class II types, where available, came from metadata supplied by the sample provider rather than from assay-based typing.

With regard to this clone: Its antigen remains undetermined. No base qualities exist here, and no much larger clone lies one base off it.

Participants in the prospective study were enrolled through a virtual design, were aged about 18 to 100 years, and lived in roughly 25 United States geographic areas. To assign participants to cohorts, the prospective study relied on clinical history that participants themselves reported in a screening survey and a study questionnaire. Recovered participants in ImmuneRACE Cohort 3 were defined as having two consecutive negative NP/OP PCR tests, clearance from a healthcare professional, or resolution of symptoms. In the prospective study, whole blood, serum and a nasopharyngeal or oropharyngeal swab were collected from each participant by mobile phlebotomists. Additional blood draws and questionnaires over an approximately 2-month period could optionally be provided by prospective study participants. Before DNA extraction, blood samples from the prospective study were shipped at room temperature or frozen.

The immunoSEQ Assay, a bias-controlled multiplex PCR, was used to amplify TCRbeta CDR3 regions from genomic DNA. Per the authors' processing: The number of nucleated cells in each sample was estimated by amplification of reference gene primers within the assay. To quantify the absolute abundance of each unique TCRbeta CDR3 rearrangement, sequence reads were collapsed and filtered. For each sample, productive Simpson clonality was calculated as the square root of Simpson's diversity index over productive rearrangements. The immuneACCESS repertoire file appears here via TCRdb, limited to in-frame rearrangements. These files lack a portion of the clones; in checked studies, under half of the deficit traces to unresolved V genes, and the cause of the others is not known. V and J calls and clone size are given by that table; D and trimming were obtained from the DNA. In all, the sample holds a few hundred thousand clones, and around nine tenths of those were seen once. The ten biggest clones cover roughly 3.7% of the sample.

Beyond this particular receptor, the publication reports: The amount of clinical and demographic metadata varied by source and participant and was provided uncurated.

Relative to germline, V is 0 bases shorter and J is 1 base shorter, with 11 bases between their ends. The CDR3 contains 16 residues, cysteine and phenylalanine counted. Just CDR3 DNA is preserved here, 48 bases in frame from base 1. CDR1 and CDR2, per the germline V gene, are LGHNA and YNFKEQ. The rearranged segments are TRBV4-2 and TRBJ2-3, and TRBD2 may be the D gene, going by 6 matching bases. The TCR sequence derives from a woman in her twenties or thirties who had recovered from COVID-19. Material: PBMCs or T cells enriched from blood (not recorded which). CDR3 sequence: CASSQDYGSGTDTQYF. The DNA sequence is TGTGCCAGCAGCCAAGATTACGGGAGTGGCACAGATACGCAGTATTTT.